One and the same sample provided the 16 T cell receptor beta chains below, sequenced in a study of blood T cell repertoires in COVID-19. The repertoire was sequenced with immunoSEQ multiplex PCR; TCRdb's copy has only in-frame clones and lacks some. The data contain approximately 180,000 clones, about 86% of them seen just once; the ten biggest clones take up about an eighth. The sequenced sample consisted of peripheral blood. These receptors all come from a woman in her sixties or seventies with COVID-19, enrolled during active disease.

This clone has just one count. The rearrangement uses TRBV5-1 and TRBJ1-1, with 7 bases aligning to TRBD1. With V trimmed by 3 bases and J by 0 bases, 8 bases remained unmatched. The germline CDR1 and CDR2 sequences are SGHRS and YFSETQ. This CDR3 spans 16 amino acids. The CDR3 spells CASSYGQDFMNTEAFF. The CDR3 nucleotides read TGCGCCAGCAGCTACGGACAGGACTTCATGAACACTGAAGCTTTCTTT.

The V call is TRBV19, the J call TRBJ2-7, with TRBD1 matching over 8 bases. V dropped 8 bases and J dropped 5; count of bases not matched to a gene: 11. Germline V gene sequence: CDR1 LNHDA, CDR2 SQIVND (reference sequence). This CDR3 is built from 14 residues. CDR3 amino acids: CASGGGQGTHEQYF. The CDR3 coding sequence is TGTGCCAGTGGGGGAGGACAGGGAACCCACGAGCAGTACTTC.

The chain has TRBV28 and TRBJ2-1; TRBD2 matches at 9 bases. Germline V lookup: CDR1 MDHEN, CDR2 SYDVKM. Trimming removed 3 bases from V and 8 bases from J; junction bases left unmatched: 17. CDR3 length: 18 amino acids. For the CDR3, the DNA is TGTGCCAGCAGTTTGACGGGTGACTTCGCGGGAGGGATCGATGAGCAGTTCTTC. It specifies CASSLTGDFAGGIDEQFF.

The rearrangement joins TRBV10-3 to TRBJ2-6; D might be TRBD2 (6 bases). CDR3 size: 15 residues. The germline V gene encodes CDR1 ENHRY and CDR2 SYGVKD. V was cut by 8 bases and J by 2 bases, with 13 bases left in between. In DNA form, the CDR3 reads TGTGCCATCGCCGCGGGAAGGGCTGGGGCCAACGTCCTGACTTTC. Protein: CAIAAGRAGANVLTF.

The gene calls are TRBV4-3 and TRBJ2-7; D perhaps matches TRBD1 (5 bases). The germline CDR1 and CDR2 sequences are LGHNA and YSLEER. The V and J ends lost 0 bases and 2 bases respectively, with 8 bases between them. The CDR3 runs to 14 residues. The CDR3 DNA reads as TGCGCCAGCAGCCAAGACGCAGGGCCCTACGAGCAGTACTTC. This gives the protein CASSQDAGPYEQYF.

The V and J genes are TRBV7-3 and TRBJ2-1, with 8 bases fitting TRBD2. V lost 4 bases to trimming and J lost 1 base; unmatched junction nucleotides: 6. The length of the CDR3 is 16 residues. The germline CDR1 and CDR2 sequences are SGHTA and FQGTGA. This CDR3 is CASSSKSGRSYNEQFF. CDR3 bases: TGTGCCAGCAGCTCAAAAAGCGGGAGATCCTACAATGAGCAGTTCTTC. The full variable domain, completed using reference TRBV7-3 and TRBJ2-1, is GAGVSQTPSNKVTEKGKYVELRCDPISGHTALYWYRQSLGQGPEFLIYFQGTGAADDSGLPNDRFFAVRPEGSVSTLKIQRTERGDSAVYLCASSSKSGRSYNEQFFGPGTRLTVL.

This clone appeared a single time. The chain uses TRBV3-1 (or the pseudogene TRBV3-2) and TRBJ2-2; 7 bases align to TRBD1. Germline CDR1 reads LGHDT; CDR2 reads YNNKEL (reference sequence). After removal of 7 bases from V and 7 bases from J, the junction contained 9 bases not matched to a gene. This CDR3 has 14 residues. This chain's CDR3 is CASNKQGMGGELFF. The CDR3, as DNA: TGTGCCAGCAACAAACAGGGGATGGGCGGGGAGCTGTTTTTT.

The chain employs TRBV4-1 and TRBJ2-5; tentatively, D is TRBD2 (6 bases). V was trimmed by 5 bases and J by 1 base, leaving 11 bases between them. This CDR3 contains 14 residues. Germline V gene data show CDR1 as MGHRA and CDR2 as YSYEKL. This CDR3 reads CASSTLGGQETQYF. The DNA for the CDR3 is TGCGCCAGCAGCACTCTCGGGGGCCAAGAGACCCAGTACTTC.

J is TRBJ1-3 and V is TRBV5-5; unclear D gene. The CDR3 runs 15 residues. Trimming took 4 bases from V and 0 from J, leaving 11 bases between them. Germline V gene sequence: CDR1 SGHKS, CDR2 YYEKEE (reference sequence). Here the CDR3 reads CASSPTRSSGNTIYF. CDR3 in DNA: TGTGCCAGCAGCCCTACCCGGAGCTCTGGAAACACCATATATTTT.

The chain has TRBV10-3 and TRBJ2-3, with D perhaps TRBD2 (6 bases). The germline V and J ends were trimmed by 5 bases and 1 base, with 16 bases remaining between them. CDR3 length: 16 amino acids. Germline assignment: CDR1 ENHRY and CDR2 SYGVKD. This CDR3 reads CAISSFGGTGTDTQYF. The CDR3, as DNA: TGTGCCATCAGTAGCTTTGGCGGGACGGGCACAGATACGCAGTATTTT.

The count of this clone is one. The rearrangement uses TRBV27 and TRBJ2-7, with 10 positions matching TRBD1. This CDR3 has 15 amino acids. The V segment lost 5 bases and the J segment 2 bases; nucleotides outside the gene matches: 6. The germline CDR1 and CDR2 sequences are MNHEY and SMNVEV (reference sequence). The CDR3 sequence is CASSNRDRGPYEQYF. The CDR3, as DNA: TGTGCCAGCAGTAACCGGGACAGGGGCCCCTACGAGCAGTACTTC.

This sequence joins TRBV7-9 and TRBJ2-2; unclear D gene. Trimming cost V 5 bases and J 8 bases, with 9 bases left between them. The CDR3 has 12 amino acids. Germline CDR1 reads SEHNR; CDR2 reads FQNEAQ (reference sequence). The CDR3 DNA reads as TGTGCCAGCAGCGCGCGGCCGGGGGAGCTGTTTTTT. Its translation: CASSARPGELFF.

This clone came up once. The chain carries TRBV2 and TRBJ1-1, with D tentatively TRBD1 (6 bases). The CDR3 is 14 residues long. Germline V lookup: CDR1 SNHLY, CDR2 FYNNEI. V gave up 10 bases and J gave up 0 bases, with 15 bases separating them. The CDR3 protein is CAMRGGGVNTEAFF. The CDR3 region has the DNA TGTGCCATGAGGGGGGGAGGAGTGAACACTGAAGCTTTCTTT.

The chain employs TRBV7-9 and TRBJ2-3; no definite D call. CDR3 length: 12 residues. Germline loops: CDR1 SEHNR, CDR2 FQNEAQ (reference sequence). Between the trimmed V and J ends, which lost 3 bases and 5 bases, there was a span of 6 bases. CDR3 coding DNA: TGTGCCAGCAGCTTCACCAGAGATACGCAGTATTTT. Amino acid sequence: CASSFTRDTQYF. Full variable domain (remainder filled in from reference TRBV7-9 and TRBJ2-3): DTGVSQNPRHKITKRGQNVTFRCDPISEHNRLYWYRQTLGQGPEFLTYFQNEAQLEKSRLLSDRFSAERPKGSFSTLEIQRTEQGDSAMYLCASSFTRDTQYFGPGTRLTVL.

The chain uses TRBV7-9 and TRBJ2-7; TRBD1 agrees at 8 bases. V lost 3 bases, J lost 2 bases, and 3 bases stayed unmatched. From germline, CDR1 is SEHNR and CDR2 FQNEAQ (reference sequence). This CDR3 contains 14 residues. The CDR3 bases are TGTGCCAGCAGCTTTCGGACAGGGACCTACGAGCAGTACTTC. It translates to CASSFRTGTYEQYF.

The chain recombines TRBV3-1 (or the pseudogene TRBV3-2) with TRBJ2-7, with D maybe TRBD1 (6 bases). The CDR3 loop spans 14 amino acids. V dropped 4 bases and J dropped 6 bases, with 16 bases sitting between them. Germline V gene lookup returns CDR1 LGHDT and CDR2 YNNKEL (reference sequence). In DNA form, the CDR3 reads TGTGCCAGCAGCCTACGGACAGCTCCTACCGAGCAGTACTTC. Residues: CASSLRTAPTEQYF.